The 14 T cell receptor beta chains presented below share a single source sample, sequenced in a study of regulatory T cells in long-lasting Graves disease. CDR3-region Arm-PCR and iRepertoire HTBI primers produced the TCR beta libraries. TCRdb analysed the multiplex PCR reads with MiXCR anew, one entry per CDR3 protein. The sample records a few hundred thousand distinct CDR3 sequences, around 15% being singletons. The time point denotes: newly diagnosed GD, antithyroid drugs for less than 3 months. RNA from PBMCs was the source of the TCR library. This same sample was also part of a study on T cells in Graves' hyperthyroidism and ophthalmopathy.

Sample: peripheral blood mononuclear cells (PBMCs), taken at new diagnosis, from a patient treated with antithyroid drugs. The receptors come from a young woman with Graves disease.

This clonotype was counted between two and nine times. The chain combines TRBV6-1 with TRBJ1-4; 12 bases match TRBD1. Germline trimming cut 5 bases from V and 0 bases from J; bases unmatched to any gene: 10. The CDR3 length is 19 residues. Per germline, CDR1 MNHNS and CDR2 SASEGT. The DNA of the CDR3 is TGTGCCAGCAGTCCTCACCCCGGGACAGGGGGCGCAACTAATGAAAAACTGTTTTTT. Protein: CASSPHPGTGGATNEKLFF.

This clonotype was found many times. This chain links TRBV24-1 with TRBJ1-2; no firm D call. The V gene lost 7 bases and the J gene lost 9 bases, with 14 bases spanning the gap. The germline V gene has CDR1 KGHDR and CDR2 SFDVKD. The CDR3 is made up of 12 amino acids. CDR3 region: CATRGRGSRYTF. The DNA for the CDR3 is TGTGCCACCAGGGGTCGAGGGAGCCGCTACACCTTC.

This clonotype was detected ten times or more. The chain links TRBV7-9 to TRBJ2-5; D perhaps matches TRBD2 (5 bases). Per the germline V gene, CDR1 is SEHNR and CDR2 is FQNEAQ (reference sequence). This CDR3 has 14 residues. V was pared by 4 bases and J by 5 bases, with 14 bases between. CDR3 region: CASSSWTLGETQYF. The CDR3 nucleotides are TGTGCCAGCAGCTCCTGGACTCTGGGGGAGACCCAGTACTTC.

This clonotype was detected many times. The rearrangement uses TRBV18 and TRBJ1-1; a weak D match, TRBD1 (5 bases). There are 12 residues in the CDR3. Trimming pared 6 bases from V and 8 bases from J, leaving 13 bases between. The V gene's germline CDR1 is KGHSH and CDR2 LQKENI. CDR3 sequence (DNA): TGTGCCAGCTCCCGTGCGACAGCGGAAGCTTTCTTT. The encoded protein is CASSRATAEAFF.

The rearrangement links TRBV7-2 to TRBJ1-3; a weak D match, TRBD1 (6 bases). CDR1 is SGHTA, CDR2 FQGNSA, per germline. The CDR3 totals 15 residues. V gave up 4 bases and J gave up 4 bases, with 14 bases separating them. This CDR3 reads CASSSAQGLGNTIYF. CDR3 DNA sequence: TGTGCCAGCAGCTCCGCGCAGGGGCTAGGAAACACCATATATTTT.

Comment on this clonotype: The final CDR3 position lacks the conserved phenylalanine or tryptophan, pointing to a likely read error. The chain employs TRBV20-1 and TRBJ2-5; TRBD2 matches 9 bases. The CDR3 consists of 15 residues. Germline values: CDR1 DFQATT, CDR2 SNEGSKA (reference sequence). J gave up 5 bases and V 3 bases, and 10 bases lay outside the gene matches. The DNA of the CDR3 is TGCAGTGCTAGTCCTGTCGCGGGAGGGGTGGAGACCCAGTACTCC. It yields the protein CSASPVAGGVETQYS.

This clonotype was detected ten times or more. This rearrangement joins TRBV30 to TRBJ2-1; D is undetermined. V lost 0 bases to trimming and J lost 7 bases, with 7 bases between them. Per the germline V gene, CDR1 is GTSNPN and CDR2 is SVGIG (reference sequence). There are 12 residues in the CDR3. The CDR3 sequence: CAWSVYGNEQFF. CDR3 nucleotides: TGTGCCTGGAGTGTATACGGGAATGAGCAGTTCTTC.

This clonotype was recorded many times. The chain employs TRBV12-3 or TRBV12-4 and TRBJ2-1, with 10 bases identical to TRBD2. This CDR3 comprises 16 residues. The V segment lost 6 bases and the J segment 8 bases; nucleotides outside the gene matches: 13. The CDR3 region has the DNA TGTGCCAGCAGACTGGGGTCTAGCGGGAGTGAGGATGAGCAGTTCTTC. Translating it yields CASRLGSSGSEDEQFF.

This clonotype showed up many times. This rearrangement joins TRBV20-1 to TRBJ2-7; 7 positions match TRBD1. V lost 4 bases, J lost 3 bases, and 9 bases stayed unmatched. CDR3 length equals 14 residues. Germline loops: CDR1 DFQATT, CDR2 SNEGSKA (reference sequence). CDR3 residues: CSATVQWTGYEQYF. The CDR3, as DNA: TGCAGTGCTACAGTCCAATGGACAGGCTACGAGCAGTACTTC.

In nucleotides, the CDR3 is TGCGCCAGCAGCTTGGTAGGGGACAGCAATCAGCCCCAGCATTTT. It translates to CASSLVGDSNQPQHF. V is TRBV5-1 and J is TRBJ1-5; D might be TRBD1 (5 bases). Germline V lookup: CDR1 SGHRS, CDR2 YFSETQ. Trimming removed 0 bases at V and 1 base at J, with 8 bases between. The CDR3 has 15 residues.

The gene calls are TRBV24-1 and TRBJ1-5; tentatively, D is TRBD1 (6 bases). Trimming removed 0 bases from V and 4 bases from J, with 21 bases in between. Germline-derived CDR1 and CDR2 are KGHDR and SFDVKD. The CDR3 loop spans 19 amino acids. CDR3 sequence (DNA): TGTGCCACCAGTGATTTGGTGGGCGCTACAGGGAAGGGAAATCAGCCCCAGCATTTT. It is translated as CATSDLVGATGKGNQPQHF.

Remarks on this clonotype: A much larger clone lies one base from this, so it may be a read error. The chain joins TRBV7-2 to TRBJ2-1; D perhaps matches TRBD2 (5 bases). The CDR3 contains 16 residues. The germline gives CDR1 SGHTA, CDR2 FQGNSA. The CDR3 here is CASSWRADISYNQQFF. As DNA, the CDR3 is TGTGCCAGCAGCTGGAGAGCGGATATCTCCTACAATCAGCAGTTCTTC.

The rearrangement uses TRBV28 and TRBJ1-6; 7 positions agree with TRBD1. This CDR3 contains 17 residues. The trim removed 6 bases at V and 3 bases at J, leaving 11 bases unmatched. Germline CDR1 and CDR2: MDHEN and SYDVKM. The CDR3 DNA is TGTGCCAGCAGGTCCCGTACAGGGGTGTTCTATAATTCACCCCTCCACTTT. Translated, it gives CASRSRTGVFYNSPLHF.

This clonotype was counted many times. V gene TRBV11-3 combines with J gene TRBJ2-3, with D possibly matching TRBD2 (5 bases). V gave up 0 bases and J gave up 2 bases, with 12 bases separating them. Per germline, CDR1 SGHNT and CDR2 YENEEA. The CDR3 contains 16 residues. The CDR3 is CASSLDSPRVTDTQYF. In DNA form, the CDR3 reads TGTGCCAGCAGCTTAGACTCGCCGAGGGTCACAGATACGCAGTATTTT.